This note documents a single T cell receptor beta chain sequence. This sample is part of a study of cytomegalovirus exposure and HLA in healthy donors. Per the germline V gene, CDR1 is MNHEY and CDR2 is SVGAGI. Trimming removed 2 bases at V and 5 bases at J, with 10 bases between. The CDR3 extends over 14 amino acids. It was with 60 Vbeta and 13 Jbeta primers that the PCR ran. The protocol was immunoSEQ multiplex PCR, while the TCRdb copy is restricted to in-frame clones and leaves out a portion. The sample lists more than 75,000 clones; more than 75% were seen once. The V call is TRBV6-5, the J call TRBJ1-5; no clear D. The sequenced sample consisted of PBMCs. The receptor's source is a woman aged 40 to 50 in good health and CMV-seropositive. The CDR3, as DNA: TGTGCCAGCAGTTACGGGAGTGGGGATCAGCCCCAGCATTTT. Protein product: CASSYGSGDQPQHF.